These 25 T cell receptor beta chains were all obtained from the same sample, sequenced in a study of Ad26.COV2.S vaccination and SARS-CoV-2 variants. TCRdb's copy holds only in-frame clones and misses some; the assay was immunoSEQ multiplex PCR. The profile shows 500,000 or so clones, around nine tenths of them singletons. Treatment here: approximately 18 received Ad26.COV2.S at low or high dose, single or two shots; about 5 received placebo; per-sample allocation not given. Samples were taken on day 63 after the first vaccine or placebo injection. The sample here was peripheral blood, taken in a trial of Ad26.COV2.S vaccine versus placebo. Receptors were obtained from a person aged 18-60 years who received the Ad26.COV2.S COVID-19 vaccine or a placebo.

This rearrangement joins TRBV5-1 to TRBJ2-2; 11 bases are a match to TRBD2. The CDR3 is made up of 15 amino acids. The ends lost 4 bases at V and 1 base at J; junction bases unmatched: 0. In germline, CDR1 is SGHRS, CDR2 YFSETQ. This chain's CDR3 is CASSGTSGNTGELFF. The CDR3 DNA follows: TGCGCCAGCAGCGGGACTAGCGGGAACACCGGGGAGCTGTTTTTT. Drawing the rest from reference TRBV5-1 and TRBJ2-2, the complete variable domain is KAGVTQTPRYLIKTRGQQVTLSCSPISGHRSVSWYQQTPGQGLQFLFEYFSETQRNKGNFPGRFSGRQFSNSRSEMNVSTLELGDSALYLCASSGTSGNTGELFFGEGSRLTVL.

With regard to this clone: The same CDR3 can be traced to other DNA sequences in this sample. J is TRBJ2-6 and V is TRBV28; the D gene is possibly TRBD2 (6 bases). CDR1 is MDHEN, CDR2 SYDVKM, per germline. Trimming stripped 3 bases from V and 0 bases from J, with 6 bases between. The CDR3 has 15 amino acids. DNA of the CDR3: TGTGCCAGCAGTTTGGGAGGCTCTGGGGCCAACGTCCTGACTTTC. The encoded protein is CASSLGGSGANVLTF.

This chain uses TRBV21-1 with TRBJ2-2; the DNA was not used to check the table's D call, TRBD2. TRBV21-1 is tagged as a pseudogene. The CDR3 loop spans 18 amino acids. CDR3 nucleotides: TGTGCCAGCAGCAAAACGAATTCACTAGCGGGAGGGCCCGGGGAGCTGTTTTTT. It codes for CASSKTNSLAGGPGELFF.

This sequence joins TRBV7-9 and TRBJ2-3, with 10 bases aligning to TRBD1. CDR1 is SEHNR and CDR2 is FQNEAQ in the germline V gene (reference sequence). This CDR3 has 15 residues. The V and J ends lost 1 base and 6 bases, in that order; junction bases with no gene match: 4. CDR3 amino acids: CASSLEGQGTDTQYF. DNA of the CDR3: TGTGCCAGCAGCTTAGAGGGACAGGGGACGGATACGCAGTATTTT. The entire variable domain, with the rest obtained from reference TRBV7-9 and TRBJ2-3, is as follows: DTGVSQNPRHKITKRGQNVTFRCDPISEHNRLYWYRQTLGQGPEFLTYFQNEAQLEKSRLLSDRFSAERPKGSFSTLEIQRTEQGDSAMYLCASSLEGQGTDTQYFGPGTRLTVL.

The rearrangement joins TRBV6-1 to TRBJ2-5; no definite D call. The germline gives CDR1 MNHNS, CDR2 SASEGT. V was trimmed by 3 bases and J by 3 bases, leaving 11 bases between them. CDR3 length: 14 amino acids. The CDR3 DNA reads TGTGCCAGCAGTGAGTCATGGGGTAAAGAGACCCAGTACTTC. Its translation is CASSESWGKETQYF.

V and J are TRBV2 and TRBJ1-5, with D unresolved. The CDR3 covers 12 residues. CDR1 and CDR2 from the germline V gene are SNHLY and FYNNEI. V was clipped by 2 bases and J by 13 bases, with 12 bases between them. The CDR3 DNA reads as TGTGCCAGCAGTGAACCCCTTAAGGGACAGCATTTT. It translates to CASSEPLKGQHF.

The chain is built from TRBV6-5 and TRBJ2-5, with 9 positions matching TRBD1. Trimming removed 5 bases from V and 1 base from J; junction bases left unmatched: 5. CDR3 length: 15 amino acids. The germline V gene encodes CDR1 MNHEY and CDR2 SVGAGI. CDR3 residues: CASSRQGGTQETQYF. CDR3 nucleotide sequence: TGTGCCAGCAGTCGACAGGGGGGGACCCAAGAGACCCAGTACTTC.

The V gene is TRBV4-1, the J gene TRBJ1-1; possibly TRBD1 for D (6 bases). V lost 2 bases and J 0 bases, leaving 13 bases between the germline ends. The germline V gene encodes CDR1 MGHRA and CDR2 YSYEKL. The CDR3 is 16 residues long. This chain's CDR3 is CASSQPGQPMNTEAFF. Written as DNA, the CDR3 is TGCGCCAGCAGCCAACCAGGACAGCCCATGAACACTGAAGCTTTCTTT.

The rearrangement uses TRBV3-1 (or the pseudogene TRBV3-2) and TRBJ2-3; D perhaps matches TRBD1 (5 bases). The ends were cut back, 2 bases at V and 1 base at J, with 10 bases in the middle. CDR1 and CDR2 (germline): LGHDT, YNNKEL (reference sequence). The CDR3 is 15 residues long. The chain's CDR3 is CASSQRIGGTDTQYF. The CDR3 coding sequence is TGTGCCAGCAGCCAAAGAATAGGGGGCACAGATACGCAGTATTTT.

The gene calls are TRBV7-2 and TRBJ1-2; the D is unclear. The V gene's germline CDR1 is SGHTA and CDR2 FQGNSA. The CDR3 is 14 residues long. V was pared by 1 base and J by 5 bases, with 11 bases between. The CDR3 sequence is CASSLVSGNYGYTF. The CDR3 DNA sequence: TGTGCCAGCAGCTTAGTGTCCGGCAATTATGGCTACACCTTC.

The V gene is TRBV21-1, the J gene TRBJ2-1; TRBD1 is taken as the D call from the table, unchecked against the DNA. TRBV21-1 corresponds to a pseudogene. The CDR3 contains 17 residues. The CDR3 DNA reads as TGTGCCAGCAGCAAAGTACGGACAGCTAGCTCCTACAATGAGCAGTTCTTC. Protein sequence: CASSKVRTASSYNEQFF.

The chain combines TRBV9 with TRBJ2-2; D perhaps matches TRBD1 (5 bases). Germline assignment: CDR1 SGDLS and CDR2 YYNGEE. V lost 3 bases and J 2 bases, leaving 11 bases between the germline ends. The CDR3 loop spans 15 amino acids. CDR3 in amino acids: CASSGRQFNTGELFF. Here the CDR3 DNA reads TGTGCCAGCAGCGGACGACAGTTCAACACCGGGGAGCTGTTTTTT.

This sequence joins TRBV6-5 and TRBJ2-7; D gene ambiguous. Germline V gene sequence: CDR1 MNHEY, CDR2 SVGAGI. V lost 0 bases and J 3 bases, leaving 9 bases between the germline ends. CDR3 length: 14 residues. The DNA for the CDR3 is TGTGCCAGCAGTTACTCGAAACTTTTCTACGAGCAGTACTTC. Translating gives CASSYSKLFYEQYF.

The CDR3 reads CASSPLAGGFGETQYF. The DNA for the CDR3 is TGTGCCAGCAGCCCGCTAGCGGGAGGGTTCGGGGAGACCCAGTACTTC. The gene calls are TRBV11-1 and TRBJ2-5, with 12 bases aligning to TRBD2. V lost 5 bases, J lost 5 bases, and 9 bases stayed unmatched. This CDR3 has 16 amino acids. Germline V gives CDR1 SGHAT, CDR2 FQDESV (reference sequence). The complete variable domain, with remaining parts taken from reference TRBV11-1 and TRBJ2-5, reads EAEVAQSPRYKITEKSQAVAFWCDPISGHATLYWYRQILGQGPELLVQFQDESVVDDSQLPKDRFSAERLKGVDSTLKIQPAELGDSAMYLCASSPLAGGFGETQYFGPGTRLLVL.

A note on this clone: The junction and the germline gene differ at one end; a read error may be behind it. The chain combines TRBV14 with TRBJ1-2, with no clear D. This CDR3 contains 13 residues. Per germline, CDR1 SGHDN and CDR2 FVKESK. The chain's CDR3 is CASSQDVVYGHTF. CDR3 in DNA: TGTGCCAGCAGCCAAGATGTGGTCTATGGCCACACCTTC.

CDR3: CASSLLNEQFF. The CDR3 DNA reads as TGTGCCAGCAGCTTACTTAATGAGCAGTTCTTC. This sequence joins TRBV11-2 and TRBJ2-1; D call uncertain. V was clipped by 2 bases and J by 7 bases, with 3 bases between them. CDR1 SGHAT and CDR2 FQNNGV come from the germline V gene. The CDR3 runs to 11 residues.

The chain links TRBV7-3 to TRBJ2-3, with TRBD1 identical over 7 bases. V lost 2 bases to trimming and J lost 0 bases; unmatched junction nucleotides: 5. Per germline, CDR1 SGHTA and CDR2 FQGTGA. This CDR3 has 16 amino acids. The CDR3: CASSLDGRGSTDTQYF. The CDR3 DNA sequence: TGTGCCAGCAGCTTAGATGGCAGGGGGAGCACAGATACGCAGTATTTT.

The chain couples TRBV29-1 to TRBJ2-5; D might be TRBD1 (5 bases). This CDR3 is built from 11 residues. V lost 1 base, J lost 10 bases, and 10 bases lay in between. Germline lookup yields CDR1 SQVTM and CDR2 ANQGSEA. The CDR3 region is CSVEGPTVQYF. The CDR3 DNA reads TGCAGCGTTGAAGGGCCGACAGTCCAGTACTTC.

The DNA for the CDR3 is TGTGCCATCAGTGAGGCCTACAGGGCGCCTGGCTACACCTTC. Amino acid sequence: CAISEAYRAPGYTF. This chain connects TRBV10-3 to TRBJ1-2; possibly TRBD1 for D (6 bases). Per the germline V gene, CDR1 is ENHRY and CDR2 is SYGVKD. This CDR3 contains 14 residues. Trimming removed 2 bases at V and 7 bases at J, with 14 bases between.

This chain uses TRBV12-2 with TRBJ1-3; the table's D call TRBD1 went unverified against the DNA. TRBV12-2 counts as a pseudogene. The CDR3 length is 17 residues. DNA of the CDR3: TGTGCAAGTCGCTTAGAAGGGGACAAAAGCTCTGGAAACACCATATATTTT. Translating it yields CASRLEGDKSSGNTIYF.

The chain couples TRBV5-6 to TRBJ2-1; 9 bases line up with TRBD2. The CDR3 spans 15 residues. CDR1 is SGHDT and CDR2 is YYEEEE in the germline V gene. The V and J ends lost 4 bases and 10 bases, in that order; junction bases with no gene match: 12. The CDR3, as DNA: TGTGCCAGCAGCCCGCGGGGCGGGAGGGCCTCGGAGCAGTTCTTC. Translation: CASSPRGGRASEQFF.

The rearrangement joins TRBV11-2 to TRBJ2-2; 7 bases are shared with TRBD2. CDR3 length equals 16 residues. Germline trimming cut 6 bases from V and 0 bases from J; bases unmatched to any gene: 7. The V gene's germline CDR1 is SGHAT and CDR2 FQNNGV. The CDR3 nucleotides are TGTGCCAGCAGGACCCCGGGGGGTTCGAACACCGGGGAGCTGTTTTTT. The encoded protein is CASRTPGGSNTGELFF.

Points on this clone: Mismatch with germline at one junction end may stem from a read error. The sample has other DNA sequences that encode this CDR3 too. The chain employs TRBV5-4 and TRBJ2-6; D might be TRBD1 (5 bases). Germline CDR1 and CDR2: SGHNT and YYREEE (reference sequence). There are 13 residues in the CDR3. The CDR3 nucleotides are TGTGCCAGCAGGGGATCTGGGGCCAACGTCTTGACTTTC. It encodes CASRGSGANVLTF.

The genes are TRBV24-1 and TRBJ2-3; D may be TRBD2 (5 bases). Trimming removed 1 base at V and 6 bases at J, with 22 bases between. CDR3 length equals 18 residues. Germline V gene lookup returns CDR1 KGHDR and CDR2 SFDVKD. CDR3 region: CATSDFAGRIRTTDTQYF. The CDR3 DNA sequence: TGTGCCACCAGTGATTTTGCGGGCAGGATCAGAACTACCGATACGCAGTATTTT.

The chain links TRBV4-1 to TRBJ1-2; tentative D call: TRBD1 (6 bases). Germline assignment: CDR1 MGHRA and CDR2 YSYEKL. This CDR3 region has 15 residues. V was trimmed by 1 base and J by 6 bases, leaving 15 bases between them. The CDR3: CASSQGIWQGNGYTF. Written as DNA, the CDR3 is TGCGCCAGCAGCCAAGGAATTTGGCAGGGGAATGGCTACACCTTC.